This TCR beta chain was captured in a study of cytomegalovirus exposure and HLA in healthy donors. The study's findings and limits: V- and J-gene trimming in TCR beta was tied to a missense DCLRE1C variant by an analysis performed later. The analysis excluded some indistinguishable V segments, including TRBV6-2 and TRBV6-3.

Although they were nominally healthy when sampled, donors likely had unrecorded immune exposures. The CDR3 runs to 13 residues. V was cut by 0 bases and J by 4 bases, with 6 bases left in between. Germline CDR1 and CDR2: SGHRS and YFSETQ. The PCR was carried out with 60 Vbeta primers and 13 Jbeta primers. In the study's own analysis: A later analysis tallied approximately 80 million unique TCR beta chains, approximately 11 million of them shared. TCRdb keeps only in-frame clones here, not all; method: immunoSEQ multiplex PCR. The V and J calls and the clone size are those of that table, but D and trimming were determined from the DNA. The sample holds around 150,000 clones, 80% seen once. About this clone: Its antigen is undetermined.

This rearrangement joins TRBV5-1 to TRBJ2-3, with no clear D. The clonotype originates from a man aged 30 to 39 in good health and CMV-seronegative. The sample taken for sequencing was PBMCs. CDR3 nucleotides: TGCGCCAGCAGCTTGGATCTTTCAGATACGCAGTATTTT. This codes for CASSLDLSDTQYF.